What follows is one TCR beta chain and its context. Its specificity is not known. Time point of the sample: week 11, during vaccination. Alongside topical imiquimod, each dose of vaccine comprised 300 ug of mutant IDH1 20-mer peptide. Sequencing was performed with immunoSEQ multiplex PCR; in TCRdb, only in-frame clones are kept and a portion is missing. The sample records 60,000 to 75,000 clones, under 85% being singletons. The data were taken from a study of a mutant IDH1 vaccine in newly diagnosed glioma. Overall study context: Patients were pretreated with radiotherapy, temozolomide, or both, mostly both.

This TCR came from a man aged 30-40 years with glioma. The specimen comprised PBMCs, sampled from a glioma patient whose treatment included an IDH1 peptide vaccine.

The CDR3 DNA is TGTGCCAGCTCACCTCAGAGAAATCCGAACACCGGGGAGCTGTTTTTT. Its protein is CASSPQRNPNTGELFF. This chain joins TRBV18 and TRBJ2-2, with D uncertain. Germline loops: CDR1 KGHSH, CDR2 LQKENI. The length of the CDR3 is 16 residues. V lost 3 bases and J lost 0, with 11 bases in between.